The 4 T cell receptor beta chains listed next were all sequenced from one sample in a study of naive and memory T cell subsets. Ligated cDNA underwent four rounds of PCR with nested alpha and beta constant region primers and SP2. TCRdb re-derived calls from the 5' RACE reads in MiXCR, one entry per CDR3 protein. The data contain tens of thousands of distinct CDR3 sequences, around 4.7% of them seen just once; the ten biggest clones take up around 0.84%. The library had UMIs added by 3' ligation of an oligonucleotide to TCR cDNA. The receptors were gathered from a female donor in good health.

This clonotype was recorded at least ten times. This chain joins TRBV10-3 and TRBJ2-5, with D tentatively TRBD1 (6 bases). The V and J ends lost 8 bases and 2 bases respectively, with 18 bases between them. This CDR3 is built from 15 residues. CDR1 and CDR2 from the germline V gene are ENHRY and SYGVKD. CDR3 region: CAIASGQLEQETQYF. The CDR3 DNA reads as TGTGCCATCGCAAGTGGACAGCTAGAACAAGAGACCCAGTACTTC.

Many counts were recorded for this clonotype. The V and J genes are TRBV7-9 and TRBJ2-5, with 7 bases aligning to TRBD1. J lost 3 bases, V lost 4 bases, and 2 bases had no gene match. The CDR3 covers 13 residues. Germline values: CDR1 SEHNR, CDR2 FQNEAQ (reference sequence). Written as DNA, the CDR3 is TGTGCCAGCAGCTCGACAGGGAAAGAGACCCAGTACTTC. It encodes CASSSTGKETQYF. Full variable domain (outside the CDR3, taken from reference TRBV7-9 and TRBJ2-5): DTGVSQNPRHKITKRGQNVTFRCDPISEHNRLYWYRQTLGQGPEFLTYFQNEAQLEKSRLLSDRFSAERPKGSFSTLEIQRTEQGDSAMYLCASSSTGKETQYFGPGTRLLVL.

Ten or more counts support this clonotype. The chain joins TRBV24-1 to TRBJ2-1; D may correspond to TRBD1 or TRBD2 (5 bases each). The germline V and J ends were trimmed by 2 bases and 2 bases, with 15 bases remaining between them. Germline loops: CDR1 KGHDR, CDR2 SFDVKD. This CDR3 region has 17 residues. The CDR3 DNA reads TGTGCCACCAGTGATTCCGGGGCGGCCGTCACCTACAATGAGCAGTTCTTC. Its translation is CATSDSGAAVTYNEQFF.

In its sample, this clonotype was seen many times. Here the CDR3 reads CASSQDLGPGTDTQYF. As DNA, the CDR3 is TGCGCCAGCAGCCAAGATCTGGGACCGGGCACAGATACGCAGTATTTT. This chain links TRBV4-1 with TRBJ2-3; either TRBD1 or TRBD2 may supply D (5 bases each). Trimming left V 0 bases short and J 1 base short, with 11 bases between. The CDR3 spans 16 residues. In germline, CDR1 is MGHRA, CDR2 YSYEKL.